This passage covers 8 T cell receptor beta chains from one sample sequenced in a study of Ad26.COV2.S vaccination and SARS-CoV-2 variants. Treatment meaning: some 19 received Ad26.COV2.S at low or high dose, single or two shots; a few received placebo; per-sample allocation not given. At day 63 after the first vaccine or placebo injection, samples were drawn. Only in-frame clones appear in the TCRdb table, and some are missing; sequencing was by immunoSEQ multiplex PCR. Among 350,000 to 400,000 clones, approximately 91% were seen once, and the ten largest hold 3.5%. The material was peripheral blood, obtained in a trial of Ad26.COV2.S vaccine versus placebo. The receptors here all came from a person between 18 and 59 years old who received the Ad26.COV2.S COVID-19 vaccine or a placebo.

In DNA, the CDR3 is TGTGCCACCAGCAGGGGTTGGACCTACGAGCAGTACTTC. This codes for CATSRGWTYEQYF. This chain uses TRBV15 with TRBJ2-7; no definite D call. Per the germline V gene, CDR1 is LNHNV and CDR2 is YYDKDF (reference sequence). This CDR3 is built from 13 residues. Deletions cut 3 bases from V and 2 bases from J, with 8 bases between.

This chain connects TRBV27 to TRBJ1-6, with D possibly matching TRBD1 (6 bases). V was pared by 6 bases and J by 5 bases, with 14 bases between. From germline, CDR1 is MNHEY and CDR2 SMNVEV (reference sequence). This CDR3 contains 15 residues. CDR3 protein: CASRAGVLHNSPLHF. The DNA of the CDR3 is TGTGCCAGCAGGGCAGGGGTTCTCCATAATTCACCCCTCCACTTT.

This chain connects TRBV2 to TRBJ1-4; tentative D call: TRBD1 (5 bases). The germline gives CDR1 SNHLY, CDR2 FYNNEI. CDR3 length: 15 residues. V was clipped by 8 bases and J by 1 base, with 14 bases between them. CDR3 protein: CASRQSGGTNEKLFF. The CDR3 region has the DNA TGTGCCAGCCGGCAGTCTGGGGGAACTAATGAAAAACTGTTTTTT.

The chain joins TRBV2 to TRBJ1-1; D gene unclear. Trimming removed 5 bases from V and 7 bases from J, with 11 bases in between. CDR1 and CDR2 (germline): SNHLY, FYNNEI. The CDR3 sequence is 12 residues long. The CDR3 bases are TGTGCCAGCAGTTCGGCGGGGAGTGAAGCTTTCTTT. Translation gives CASSSAGSEAFF.

This chain links TRBV7-2 with TRBJ2-2; D uncertain. V was cut by 5 bases and J by 4 bases, with 14 bases left in between. The CDR3 loop spans 15 amino acids. CDR1 and CDR2 from the germline V gene are SGHTA and FQGNSA. CDR3 in DNA: TGTGCCAGCAGCCCGCAAAGGACCGTCACCGGGGAGCTGTTTTTT. As protein: CASSPQRTVTGELFF.

This chain links TRBV10-1 with TRBJ2-2; 8 bases align to TRBD2. Germline-derived CDR1 and CDR2 are WNHNN and SYGVQD (reference sequence). Trimming removed 8 bases from V and 6 bases from J; junction bases left unmatched: 8. The CDR3 contains 14 residues. The CDR3 nucleotides read TGCGCCAGCCTTAGCGGGGAGGGGGCCGGGGAGCTGTTTTTT. It encodes CASLSGEGAGELFF.

The chain uses TRBV30 and TRBJ2-5; 8 bases line up with TRBD1. Trimming cost V 2 bases and J 5 bases; bases outside gene matches: 7. The length of the CDR3 is 14 residues. Germline V CDR1 and CDR2: GTSNPN, SVGIG (reference sequence). CDR3 sequence (DNA): TGTGCCTGGAGTTCGACAGGGGATTGGGAGACCCAGTACTTC. Amino acid sequence: CAWSSTGDWETQYF.

The rearrangement uses TRBV6-5 and TRBJ1-1, with a tentative D call TRBD1 (5 bases). Germline V gene lookup returns CDR1 MNHEY and CDR2 SVGAGI. Trimming shortened V by 2 bases and J by 6 bases, and 10 bases separated the two germline ends. This CDR3 spans 13 amino acids. The CDR3 sequence: CASSYRGTSEAFF. Written as DNA, the CDR3 is TGTGCCAGCAGTTACAGGGGTACATCTGAAGCTTTCTTT.